Below, one TCR beta chain is given with its context. The sample originates from a study of cytomegalovirus exposure and HLA in healthy donors. PCR used 60 Vbeta primers and 13 Jbeta primers. Data came from immunoSEQ multiplex PCR; TCRdb stores just in-frame clones and leaves some out. The repertoire has approximately 150,000 clones, under 70% of them found once; the top ten carry 2.8%. Input material: PBMCs. The receptor comes from a woman aged 40 to 50 in good health and CMV-seropositive.

The CDR3 DNA reads as TGCGCCAGCAGCCGGGTAGGACTAGCGGGAGCGGTCGATGAGCAGTTCTTC. It specifies CASSRVGLAGAVDEQFF. The V gene is TRBV4-1, the J gene TRBJ2-1, with TRBD2 matching 13 bases. CDR3 length: 17 amino acids. The V segment lost 4 bases and the J segment 8 bases; nucleotides outside the gene matches: 11. Germline V gene sequence: CDR1 MGHRA, CDR2 YSYEKL.